The rows below give T cell receptor beta chains drawn from one sample of a study of human T cells and chemical hapten exposure. TCRdb called the RACE reads again in MiXCR, with one record for every CDR3 protein. The sample contains about 120,000 distinct CDR3 sequences, approximately 12% of which appear only once. Source: whole blood, taken in connection with sensitization to the hapten diphenylcyclopropenone (DPC). These TCRs come from a young woman with alopecia areata. Some clones in this sample may be carry-over from other donors' samples. CDR3s include the opening cysteine and the closing phenylalanine or tryptophan. The order of the fields is clone size, J gene, D gene, V gene, CDR3 DNA, CDR3 protein. A D gene is named only where the DNA matches it firmly. Some rows have no size entry. The others give once, few or many, or a class for an expanded clone.

clone size: many; J gene: TRBJ2-1; D gene: TRBD1; V gene: TRBV6-2/TRBV6-3; CDR3 DNA: TGTGCCAGCAGCATCCAGGGACAGCTCTACAATGAGCAGTTCTTC; CDR3 protein: CASSIQGQLYNEQFF
clone size: -; J gene: TRBJ2-6; D gene: -; V gene: TRBV5-6; CDR3 DNA: TGTGCCAGCAGCTTCCGATCCGGGGCCAACGTCCTGACTTTC; CDR3 protein: CASSFRSGANVLTF
clone size: -; J gene: TRBJ2-3; D gene: TRBD2; V gene: TRBV5-1; CDR3 DNA: TGCGCCAGCAGCTTGGAAGCGGGGGACCTCGGTAATACGCAGTATTTT; CDR3 protein: CASSLEAGDLGNTQYF
clone size: few; J gene: TRBJ1-1; D gene: -; V gene: TRBV7-8; CDR3 DNA: TGTGCCAGCAGCTTAGACCTGGGAATTGTCGAAGCTTTCTTT; CDR3 protein: CASSLDLGIVEAFF
clone size: few; J gene: TRBJ2-5; D gene: -; V gene: TRBV7-7; CDR3 DNA: TGTGCCAGCAGCAACGCCCGGGGTCTGGAGACCCAGTACTTC; CDR3 protein: CASSNARGLETQYF
clone size: few; J gene: TRBJ2-1; D gene: -; V gene: TRBV4-1; CDR3 DNA: TGCGCCAGCAGCCAAGTCGATATGGGTATCTCCTACAATGAGCAGTTCTTC; CDR3 protein: CASSQVDMGISYNEQFF
clone size: few; J gene: TRBJ2-2; D gene: -; V gene: TRBV5-1; CDR3 DNA: TGCGCCAGCAGCTCGGTGGGCCAGGGCTTGCGGACCGGGGAGCTGTTTTTT; CDR3 protein: CASSSVGQGLRTGELFF
clone size: -; J gene: TRBJ1-6; D gene: -; V gene: TRBV11-2; CDR3 DNA: TGTGCCAGCAGCTTAGATCCCAACAGGTTTAGCTCCTATAATTCACCCCTCCACTTT; CDR3 protein: CASSLDPNRFSSYNSPLHF
clone size: few; J gene: TRBJ2-5; D gene: -; V gene: TRBV11-2; CDR3 DNA: TGTGCCAGCAGCCCTTGGGACCGTGAGCCCCAGTACTTC; CDR3 protein: CASSPWDREPQYF
clone size: many; J gene: TRBJ2-3; D gene: TRBD1; V gene: TRBV20-1; CDR3 DNA: TGCAGTGCCAGACAGGGGATGGATACGCAGTATTTT; CDR3 protein: CSARQGMDTQYF
clone size: few; J gene: TRBJ1-5; D gene: -; V gene: TRBV18; CDR3 DNA: TGTGCCAGCTCACCGACGAGGGAAGATCAGCCCCAGCATTTT; CDR3 protein: CASSPTREDQPQHF
clone size: many; J gene: TRBJ2-2; D gene: -; V gene: TRBV15; CDR3 DNA: TGTGCCACCAGCGCTGGGATTGACACCGGGGAGCTGTTTTTT; CDR3 protein: CATSAGIDTGELFF
clone size: once; J gene: TRBJ1-2; D gene: -; V gene: TRBV10-3; CDR3 DNA: TGTGCCATCAGACCGTCGGACTTCAACTATGGCTACACCTTC; CDR3 protein: CAIRPSDFNYGYTF
clone size: many; J gene: TRBJ2-7; D gene: -; V gene: TRBV25-1; CDR3 DNA: TGTGCCAGCAGTGACACCTACGAGCAGTACTTC; CDR3 protein: CASSDTYEQYF
clone size: many; J gene: TRBJ2-1; D gene: -; V gene: TRBV29-1; CDR3 DNA: TGCAGCGCCGGTAGGGGGGGGAATGAGCAGTTCTTC; CDR3 protein: CSAGRGGNEQFF